This TCR beta chain derives from a study of blood T cell repertoires in COVID-19. In the authors' workflow: The authors estimated nucleated cell counts from reference gene primer amplification. Profiling relied on immunoSEQ multiplex PCR, and the TCRdb table lists in-frame clones only, not all of them. V and J calls and clone size follow that table, whereas D and trimming were derived from the DNA. This table has about 31,000 clones, roughly 88% appearing once. Sequenced sample: peripheral blood. This sequence originates from a man in his sixties with COVID-19, enrolled during active disease.

The CDR3 sequence is CAWSLPTGGSEKLFF. Written as DNA, the CDR3 is TGTGCCTGGAGTTTACCTACAGGGGGCAGTGAAAAACTGTTTTTT. The rearrangement joins TRBV30 to TRBJ1-4; the match to TRBD1 covers 9 bases. Looked up from germline, CDR1 is GTSNPN and CDR2 is SVGIG (reference sequence). The J segment lost 7 bases and the V segment lost 2 bases, leaving 8 bases of the junction unmatched. This CDR3 has 15 amino acids.